These T cell receptor beta chains were read from a single sample in a study of post-analysis software for immune sequencing data. One entry per CDR3 protein results from TCRdb running MiXCR on the PCR reads. The table lists 750,000 to 900,000 distinct CDR3 sequences, approximately 44% of them singletons. Source material: blood. Every receptor here comes from a girl aged 10 to 17 with multiple sclerosis. Both conserved end residues are part of each CDR3. Fields, in order: clone size, V gene, J gene, CDR3 length, D gene, CDR3 DNA, CDR3 protein. The D gene is left open where the match is weak. Only part of the rows carry a size: once, few, many, or a class if the clone is expanded.

few,TRBV2,TRBJ2-5,14,NA,TGTGCCAGCAGCGTACTAGCAATCCAAGAGACCCAGTACTTC,CASSVLAIQETQYF
NA,TRBV4-1,TRBJ2-1,16,NA,TGCGCCAGCAGCAGTGGGGGCTCCTCGAGGACCTATGAGCAGTTCTTC,CASSSGGSSRTYEQFF
NA,TRBV9,TRBJ2-5,15,NA,TGTGCCAGCAGTGAAGGGAGTGATCTTCAAGAGACCCAGTACTTC,CASSEGSDLQETQYF
few,TRBV29-1,TRBJ2-1,15,NA,TGCAGCGCGGACAGGGAGGGAGCGGAGCACAATGAGCAGTTCTTC,CSADREGAEHNEQFF
few,TRBV7-9,TRBJ2-3,16,NA,TGTGCCAGCAGTCGACTTGACAGAATACTCACAGATACGCAGTATTTT,CASSRLDRILTDTQYF
many,TRBV6-1,TRBJ2-1,14,NA,TGTGCCAGCTTGCAAGGCCAGAGCTCCAATGAGCAGTTCTTC,CASLQGQSSNEQFF
NA,TRBV5-1,TRBJ1-5,17,TRBD1,TGCGCCAGCAGCTTGGCCCCAGGGGGCGGGAGCAATCAGCCCCAGCATTTT,CASSLAPGGGSNQPQHF
NA,TRBV20-1,TRBJ1-6,15,NA,TGCAGTGCTAGAGATCCAAGGATTTATAATTCACCCCTCCACTTT,CSARDPRIYNSPLHF
many,TRBV7-2,TRBJ2-7,15,TRBD2,TGTGCCAGCAGCTTATGGGCTAGCGGTACCTACGAGCAGTACTTC,CASSLWASGTYEQYF
NA,TRBV5-6,TRBJ2-1,18,TRBD2,TGTGCCAGCACCACGGGACTAGCGGGAGGTCTCTCCTACAATGAGCAGTTCTTC,CASTTGLAGGLSYNEQFF
NA,TRBV6-5,TRBJ2-7,14,NA,TGTGCCGGCAGCTACAAACATAACTCCTACGAGCAGTACTTC,CAGSYKHNSYEQYF
NA,TRBV20-1,TRBJ2-3,12,TRBD2,TGCAGTGCAGCGGGAGGGGCAGATACGCAGTATTTT,CSAAGGADTQYF
few,TRBV9,TRBJ2-7,15,TRBD2,TGTGCCAGCAGCCCGGGAGGAGGGGTGATCTACGAGCAGTACTTC,CASSPGGGVIYEQYF
NA,TRBV27,TRBJ1-6,15,NA,TGTGCCAGCAGTCCCCGCGGAGGGCTGAGCTCACCCCTCCACTTT,CASSPRGGLSSPLHF
NA,TRBV28,TRBJ2-3,12,NA,TGTGCCAGCAGTGCCCCCACAGATACGCAGTATTTT,CASSAPTDTQYF
few,TRBV5-5,TRBJ2-1,13,NA,TGTGCCAGCAGCTTGGGGGCTAGCAATGAGCAGTTCTTC,CASSLGASNEQFF
NA,TRBV5-1,TRBJ2-7,14,NA,TGCGCCAGCAGCTTGGAGGGAGCCTCCTACGAGCAGTACTTC,CASSLEGASYEQYF
NA,TRBV24-1,TRBJ2-1,20,TRBD2,TGTGCCACCAGTGGCCTAACAGGAGATAGCGGGAGTTCTCCTTGGGATGAGCAGTTCTTC,CATSGLTGDSGSSPWDEQFF
few,TRBV6-1,TRBJ1-2,15,NA,TGTGCCAGCAGAGTCCTAAAACTGGAAGACTATGGCTACACCTTC,CASRVLKLEDYGYTF
once,TRBV3-1,TRBJ2-7,15,TRBD1,TGTGCCAGCAGTGTGCGAGGGACAGGTGAGGACGAGCAGTACTTC,CASSVRGTGEDEQYF
few,TRBV7-3,TRBJ1-2,13,TRBD1,TGTGCCAGCAGCTTAGGAGCAGGGGGTGGCTACACCTTC,CASSLGAGGGYTF
NA,TRBV14,TRBJ2-1,15,TRBD1,TGTGCCAGCACAGTTTGGGACAGCTCCTACAATGAGCAGTTCTTC,CASTVWDSSYNEQFF
NA,TRBV29-1,TRBJ1-3,15,NA,TGCAGGGGGCGACAGGAGACTTCTCCTGGAAACACCATATATTTT,CRGRQETSPGNTIYF
NA,TRBV4-2,TRBJ2-1,17,TRBD2,TGTGCCAGCAGCCAAGACTCCCTAGCGGGAGGGACCAATGAGCAGTTCTTC,CASSQDSLAGGTNEQFF
NA,TRBV20-1,TRBJ1-1,14,TRBD1,TGCAGTGCTAGAGAGGGCAGGGGGAGGGGTGAAGCTTTCTTT,CSAREGRGRGEAFF
few,TRBV29-1,TRBJ2-7,13,NA,TGCAGCGTTGGGGAGACAGGAACCTACGAGCAGTACTTC,CSVGETGTYEQYF
NA,TRBV2,TRBJ2-5,13,NA,TGTGCCAGCAGTACGGAGGGGCAAGAGACCCAGTACTTC,CASSTEGQETQYF
few,TRBV5-1,TRBJ2-1,13,TRBD2,TGCGCCAGCAGCTTACTAGCGAAAGATGAGCAGTTCTTC,CASSLLAKDEQFF
NA,TRBV7-2,TRBJ1-6,13,TRBD1,TGTGCCAGCAGCGTCGGGACAGTGAGGCCCCTCCACTTT,CASSVGTVRPLHF
few,TRBV18,TRBJ1-2,14,NA,TGTGCCAGCTCACCAAGGCGGGAGTACTATGGCTACACCTTC,CASSPRREYYGYTF